The subject of this entry is one TCR beta chain. Its recognized antigen is unknown. Within one base of it there is no much larger clone, and no base qualities were kept. The library was made by the immunoSEQ multiplex PCR assay. For TCR sequencing, RNA was extracted from every sample and reverse transcribed into cDNA to serve as template. First-strand cDNA was synthesized with SuperScript III using a 2:1 mix of oligo-dT and random hexamers. A synthetic immune receptor repertoire was used to assess amplification bias, and residual bias was removed computationally. Regarding the original processing steps: Raw reads were preprocessed for error removal, and CDR3 was defined according to IMGT conventions as running from the conserved cysteine to phenylalanine. Clonality was computed as 1 minus the Shannon entropy, with the entropy normalized by log2 of the number of productive unique TCRs. CD4 or CD8 identity of scalp clones was inferred by cross-referencing scalp TCRbeta sequences with sorted blood CD4 and CD8 repertoires. The table was pulled from immuneACCESS by TCRdb, which kept in-frame rearrangements only. Such tables lose some clones; where checked, under half of the loss comes from unresolved V genes, and the rest has no known cause. That table is the source of V, J and clone size, and D and trimming were worked out from the DNA. The sample table holds 150,000 to 200,000 clones, of which 60% to 75% were seen once. The leading ten clones occupy 13% to 15% of the sample.

The sample belongs to a study of CD8+ T cells in alopecia areata (dated 2018 in TCRdb). A note on the overall study: Treated patients were enrolled in an open-label pilot trial of oral tofacitinib at 5 to 10 mg twice daily for moderate-to-severe alopecia areata. Tofacitinib was administered for 6 to 18 months, and 6 months of follow-up off drug were then conducted to assess delayed response and recurrence. In treated patients, disease severity was measured using the SALT score, which gives the percentage of scalp surface area affected. In both human patients and the C3H/HeJ mouse model, the study applied high-throughput TCRbeta sequencing to look at T cell clonal expansion in alopecia areata. In humans, TCRbeta sequencing was performed on scalp tissue and on sorted CD4+ and CD8+ peripheral blood T cells from healthy controls and from patients with patchy or totalis/universalis alopecia areata. Biopsies were taken from tofacitinib-treated patients at baseline and at 4 and 24 weeks of treatment, and a later scalp biopsy was taken in several of the tofacitinib-treated patients. Scalp clonality was compared across normal scalp (n=4), patchy alopecia areata scalp (n=8), and alopecia totalis/universalis scalp (n=8). The RNA source kit depended on sample type: the PAXgene miRNA kit for fixed scalp, the miRNeasy kit for PBMCs, and the RNeasy kit for mouse skin. Amplification of TCRbeta CDR3 regions was done by immunoSEQ multiplex PCR using 35 Vbeta forward primers and 13 Jbeta reverse primers. Broader findings and caveats from the paper: Compared with normal scalp, lesional scalp had higher clonality and more expanded CD8+ clones, particularly in alopecia totalis/universalis, a pattern that suggests antigenic drive. During tofacitinib treatment, many expanded lesional clones stuck around in both scalp and blood, and this persistence may partly explain why relapse happens after treatment is stopped. Scalp TCR repertoire analysis is complicated because resident alphabeta T cells in normal human skin are also sequenced, whereas mouse skin is dominated by gammadelta T cells. Because the treated cohort was small and had just a single nonresponder, larger studies are needed to establish links between baseline CD8+ expansion and response. Compared with mice, TCR sequences shared between patients were less clear, possibly partly because of HLA diversity across the patient population. Tofacitinib significantly decreased scalp clonality and the number of expanded CD8+ clones among the top 100 scalp clones.

This specimen's time point label, per the study, means: roughly 24 weeks on oral tofacitinib. The sample's treatment or condition label is to be understood as: oral pan-JAK inhibitor, 5-10 mg twice daily. Peripheral blood and lesional scalp punch biopsies were obtained from patients with alopecia areata. After PBMCs were isolated by density centrifugation and stained for CD3, CD4 and CD8, a FACSAria was used to sort CD4+ and CD8+ T cells. CDR1 SGHRS and CDR2 YFSETQ were looked up in the germline V gene. Deletion took 1 base off V and 1 base off J, with a span of 4 bases between the germline ends. From cysteine to phenylalanine, the CDR3 is 13 amino acids long. The sequence is cut down to CDR3 DNA, 39 bases in frame from base 1.

This sample comprised CD4+ T cells sorted from blood, obtained at week 24, from a patient treated with tofacitinib. The chain uses TRBV5-1 and TRBJ2-3; no confident D gene assignment can be made. This receptor was obtained from a human donor with alopecia areata. The CDR3 has the sequence CASSLYGTDTQYF. In nucleotides, the sequence is TGCGCCAGCAGCTTGTACGGCACAGATACGCAGTATTTT. The CDR3 plus the reference TRBV5-1 and TRBJ2-3 genes for the other parts give the full variable domain: KAGVTQTPRYLIKTRGQQVTLSCSPISGHRSVSWYQQTPGQGLQFLFEYFSETQRNKGNFPGRFSGRQFSNSRSEMNVSTLELGDSALYLCASSLYGTDTQYFGPGTRLTVL.